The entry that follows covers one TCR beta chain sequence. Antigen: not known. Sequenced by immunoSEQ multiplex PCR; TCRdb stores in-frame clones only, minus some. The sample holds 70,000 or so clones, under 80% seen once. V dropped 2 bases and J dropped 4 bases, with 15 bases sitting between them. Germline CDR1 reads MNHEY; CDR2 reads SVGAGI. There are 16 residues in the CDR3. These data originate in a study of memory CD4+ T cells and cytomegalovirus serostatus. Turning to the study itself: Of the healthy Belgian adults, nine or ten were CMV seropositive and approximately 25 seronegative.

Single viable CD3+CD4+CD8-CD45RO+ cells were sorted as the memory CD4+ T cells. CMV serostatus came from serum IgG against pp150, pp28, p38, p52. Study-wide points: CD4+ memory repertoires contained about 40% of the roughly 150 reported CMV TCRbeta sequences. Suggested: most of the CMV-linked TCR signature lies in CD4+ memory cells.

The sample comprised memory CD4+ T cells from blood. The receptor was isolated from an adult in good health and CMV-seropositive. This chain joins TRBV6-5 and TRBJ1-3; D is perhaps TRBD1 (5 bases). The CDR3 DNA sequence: TGTGCCAGCAGTTACAACCGGGACCCTCGAGGAAACACCATATATTTT. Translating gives CASSYNRDPRGNTIYF.